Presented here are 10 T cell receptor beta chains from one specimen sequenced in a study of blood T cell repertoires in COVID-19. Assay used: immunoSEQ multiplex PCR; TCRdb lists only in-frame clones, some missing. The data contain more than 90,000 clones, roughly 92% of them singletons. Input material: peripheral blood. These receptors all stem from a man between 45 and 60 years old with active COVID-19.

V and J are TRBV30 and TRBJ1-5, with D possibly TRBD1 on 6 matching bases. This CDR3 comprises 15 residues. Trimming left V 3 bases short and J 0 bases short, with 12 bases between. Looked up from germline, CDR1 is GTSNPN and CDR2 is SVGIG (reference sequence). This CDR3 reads CAWSRPGDSNQPQHF. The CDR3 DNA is TGTGCCTGGAGCCGCCCAGGGGATAGCAATCAGCCCCAGCATTTT. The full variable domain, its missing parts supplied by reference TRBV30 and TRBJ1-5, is SQTIHQWPATLVQPVGSPLSLECTVEGTSNPNLYWYRQAAGRGLQLLFYSVGIGQISSEVPQNLSASRPQDRQFILSSKKLLLSDSGFYLCAWSRPGDSNQPQHFGDGTRLSIL.

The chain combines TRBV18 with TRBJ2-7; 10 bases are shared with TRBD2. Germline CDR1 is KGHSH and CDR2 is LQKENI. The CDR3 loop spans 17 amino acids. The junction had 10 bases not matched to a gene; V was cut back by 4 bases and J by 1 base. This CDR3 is CASSQSAGGPISYEQYF. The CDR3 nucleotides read TGTGCCAGCTCACAGTCAGCGGGAGGGCCGATTTCCTACGAGCAGTACTTC.

DNA for the CDR3: TGTGCCAGCAGCCCCGGACAGGGGGGTACTAATGAAAAACTGTTTTTT. Translation gives CASSPGQGGTNEKLFF. V and J are TRBV6-6 and TRBJ1-4, with TRBD1 matching 10 bases. The CDR3 has 16 residues. V dropped 6 bases and J dropped 2; count of bases not matched to a gene: 6. CDR1 is MNHNY and CDR2 is SVGAGI in the germline V gene (reference sequence).

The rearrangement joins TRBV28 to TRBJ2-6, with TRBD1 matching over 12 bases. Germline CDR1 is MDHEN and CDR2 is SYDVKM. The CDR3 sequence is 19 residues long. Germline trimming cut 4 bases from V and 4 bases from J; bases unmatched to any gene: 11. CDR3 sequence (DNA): TGTGCCAGCAGTTCGCCGGGACAGGGGGCGCCGTGGGGGGCCAACGTCCTGACTTTC. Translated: CASSSPGQGAPWGANVLTF.

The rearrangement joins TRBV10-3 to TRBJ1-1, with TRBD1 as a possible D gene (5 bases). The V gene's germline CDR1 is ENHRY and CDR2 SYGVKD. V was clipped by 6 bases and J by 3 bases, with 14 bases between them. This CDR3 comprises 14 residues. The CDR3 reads CAIRGVGGDTEAFF. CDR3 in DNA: TGTGCCATCAGGGGAGTGGGAGGGGACACTGAAGCTTTCTTT.

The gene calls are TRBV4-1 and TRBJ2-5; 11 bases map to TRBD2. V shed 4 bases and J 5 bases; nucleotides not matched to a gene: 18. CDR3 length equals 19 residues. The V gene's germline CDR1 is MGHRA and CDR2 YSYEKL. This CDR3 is CASSPDNGHVAGGLETQYF. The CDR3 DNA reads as TGCGCCAGCAGCCCAGACAACGGGCACGTAGCGGGAGGGTTGGAGACCCAGTACTTC.

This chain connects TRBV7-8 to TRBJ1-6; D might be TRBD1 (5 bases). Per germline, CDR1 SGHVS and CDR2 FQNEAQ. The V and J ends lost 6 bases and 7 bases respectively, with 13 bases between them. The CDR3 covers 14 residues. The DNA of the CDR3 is TGTGCCAGCAGTAGGACACTAGCAAATTCACCCCTCCACTTT. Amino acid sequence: CASSRTLANSPLHF.

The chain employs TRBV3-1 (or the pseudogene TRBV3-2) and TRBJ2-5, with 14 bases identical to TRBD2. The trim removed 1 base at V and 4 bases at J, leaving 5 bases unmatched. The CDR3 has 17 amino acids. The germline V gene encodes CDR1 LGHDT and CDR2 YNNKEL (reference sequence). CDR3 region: CASSQGSGLAGGETQYF. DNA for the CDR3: TGTGCCAGCAGCCAAGGCTCCGGACTAGCGGGAGGAGAGACCCAGTACTTC.

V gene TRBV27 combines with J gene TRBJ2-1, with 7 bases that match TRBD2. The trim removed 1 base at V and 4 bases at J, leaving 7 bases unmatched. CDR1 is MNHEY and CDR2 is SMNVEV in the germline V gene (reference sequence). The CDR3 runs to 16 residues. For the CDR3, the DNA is TGTGCCAGCAGTTTATGGGGGAGGGCCGATTACAATGAGCAGTTCTTC. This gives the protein CASSLWGRADYNEQFF.

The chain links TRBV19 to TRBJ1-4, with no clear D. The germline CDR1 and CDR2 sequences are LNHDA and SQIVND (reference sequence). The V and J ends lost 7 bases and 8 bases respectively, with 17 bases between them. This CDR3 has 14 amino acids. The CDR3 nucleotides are TGTGCCAGTACCCCCCCAGGCGGACTCGAAAAACTGTTTTTT. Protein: CASTPPGGLEKLFF.